This TCR beta chain came from a study of memory B cells and T cells in multiple sclerosis. Assay used: immunoSEQ multiplex PCR; TCRdb lists only in-frame clones, some missing. The table shows 35,000 to 55,000 clones, with 82% occurring only once. This CDR3 has 15 amino acids. Germline loops: CDR1 SGHTA, CDR2 FQGNSA. The V gene lost 5 bases and the J gene lost 4 bases, with 14 bases spanning the gap. As for this clone: What it recognizes is unknown.

Study observations and caveats: Shared clonotype counts depended on differing compartment clone-set sizes and were normalized.

Separate sequencing covered autoproliferating (CFSE-dim) and non-proliferating (CFSE-high) T cells from stimulus-free culture. Replicate wells were pooled after 6 to 8 days of stimulus-free culture of approximately 5x10^7 CFSE-labeled PBMCs. The clonotype originates from a human donor with multiple sclerosis. The sequencing input was PBMCs from blood kept in culture. The rearrangement joins TRBV7-2 to TRBJ1-4, with D maybe TRBD1 (6 bases). This CDR3 is CASSPGAAHNEKLFF. The CDR3 nucleotides are TGTGCCAGCAGCCCGGGGGCAGCCCATAATGAAAAACTGTTTTTT. Together with reference TRBV7-2 and TRBJ1-4, the CDR3 gives the full variable domain: GAGVSQSPSNKVTEKGKDVELRCDPISGHTALYWYRQSLGQGLEFLIYFQGNSAPDKSGLPSDRFSAERTGGSVSTLTIQRTQQEDSAVYLCASSPGAAHNEKLFFGSGTQLSVL.